These T cell receptor beta chains were read from a single sample in a study of shared clonotypes between healthy human individuals. The protocol was immunoSEQ multiplex PCR, while the TCRdb copy is restricted to in-frame clones and leaves out a portion. The data show 2 million or so clones, just under 95% seen once. The sequenced material came from naive CD8+ T cells sorted from blood. Every receptor here comes from a man younger than 30 in good health. The CDR3 runs from the conserved cysteine through the conserved F or W. Fields, in order: D gene, clone size, CDR3 length, J gene, V gene, CDR3 DNA, CDR3 protein. A D gene is named only where the DNA matches it firmly. Clone size, where shown, is once, few, many, or a class for clones that have expanded.

D gene: -; clone size: -; CDR3 length: 14; J gene: TRBJ2-2; V gene: TRBV9; CDR3 DNA: TGTGCCAGCAGCGTAGTCTCTGGATCCGGGGAGCTGTTTTTT; CDR3 protein: CASSVVSGSGELFF
D gene: TRBD2; clone size: -; CDR3 length: 15; J gene: TRBJ2-1; V gene: TRBV7-3; CDR3 DNA: TGTGCCAGCAGCTCCGTAGCGGGGGAATACAATGAGCAGTTCTTC; CDR3 protein: CASSSVAGEYNEQFF
D gene: TRBD1; clone size: once; CDR3 length: 15; J gene: TRBJ2-7; V gene: TRBV7-9; CDR3 DNA: TGTGCCAGCAGCTATCCGGGACAGGGATTTTCGGAGCAGTACTTC; CDR3 protein: CASSYPGQGFSEQYF
D gene: TRBD2; clone size: -; CDR3 length: 16; J gene: TRBJ2-7; V gene: TRBV9; CDR3 DNA: TGTGCCAGCAGCGTCGAGGGTAGCGGGGGTTCCTACGAGCAGTACTTC; CDR3 protein: CASSVEGSGGSYEQYF
D gene: -; clone size: -; CDR3 length: 14; J gene: TRBJ2-1; V gene: TRBV7-6; CDR3 DNA: TGTGCCAGCAGCTTACTAAACTCCTACAATGAGCAGTTCTTC; CDR3 protein: CASSLLNSYNEQFF
D gene: -; clone size: -; CDR3 length: 14; J gene: TRBJ1-2; V gene: TRBV6-5; CDR3 DNA: TGTGCCAGCAGTTACGGCGCAGGGACCTATGGCTACACCTTC; CDR3 protein: CASSYGAGTYGYTF
D gene: TRBD1; clone size: -; CDR3 length: 17; J gene: TRBJ1-1; V gene: TRBV25-1; CDR3 DNA: TGTGCCAGCAGTGAAGGTTTAAACAGGGGGTTATGGACTGAAGCTTTCTTT; CDR3 protein: CASSEGLNRGLWTEAFF
D gene: -; clone size: once; CDR3 length: 16; J gene: TRBJ1-2; V gene: TRBV7-8; CDR3 DNA: TGTGCCAGCAGCTTAATCGGACCCGACAGCCCCTATGGCTACACCTTC; CDR3 protein: CASSLIGPDSPYGYTF
D gene: -; clone size: -; CDR3 length: 18; J gene: TRBJ1-3; V gene: TRBV5-6; CDR3 DNA: TGTGCCAGCAGCTTGGGCCTAATGGGGGATTATTTTGGAAACACCATATATTTT; CDR3 protein: CASSLGLMGDYFGNTIYF
D gene: -; clone size: -; CDR3 length: 14; J gene: TRBJ1-5; V gene: TRBV15; CDR3 DNA: TGTGCCACCAGCAGAAGGGGAAATGATCAGCCCCAGCATTTT; CDR3 protein: CATSRRGNDQPQHF